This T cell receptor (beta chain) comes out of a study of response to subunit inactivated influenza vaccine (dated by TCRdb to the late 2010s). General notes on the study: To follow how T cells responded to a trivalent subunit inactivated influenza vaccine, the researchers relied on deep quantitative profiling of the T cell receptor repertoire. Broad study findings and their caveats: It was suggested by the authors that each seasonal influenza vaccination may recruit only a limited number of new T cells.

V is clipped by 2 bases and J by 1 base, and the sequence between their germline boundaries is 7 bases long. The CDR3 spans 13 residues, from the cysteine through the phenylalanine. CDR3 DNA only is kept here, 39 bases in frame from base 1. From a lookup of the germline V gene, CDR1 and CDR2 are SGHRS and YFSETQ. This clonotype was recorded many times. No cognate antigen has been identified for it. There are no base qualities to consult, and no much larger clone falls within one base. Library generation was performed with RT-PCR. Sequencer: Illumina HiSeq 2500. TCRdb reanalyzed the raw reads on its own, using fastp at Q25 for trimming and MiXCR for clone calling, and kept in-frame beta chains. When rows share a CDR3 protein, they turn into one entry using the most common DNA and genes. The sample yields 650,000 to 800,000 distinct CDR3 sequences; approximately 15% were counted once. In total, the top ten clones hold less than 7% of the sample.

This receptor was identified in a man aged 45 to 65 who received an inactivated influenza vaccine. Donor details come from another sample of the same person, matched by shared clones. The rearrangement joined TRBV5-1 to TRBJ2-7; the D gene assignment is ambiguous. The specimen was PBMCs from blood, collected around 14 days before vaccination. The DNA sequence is TGCGCCAGCAGCTTTTCCCGATCCTACGAGCAGTACTTC. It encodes CASSFSRSYEQYF.